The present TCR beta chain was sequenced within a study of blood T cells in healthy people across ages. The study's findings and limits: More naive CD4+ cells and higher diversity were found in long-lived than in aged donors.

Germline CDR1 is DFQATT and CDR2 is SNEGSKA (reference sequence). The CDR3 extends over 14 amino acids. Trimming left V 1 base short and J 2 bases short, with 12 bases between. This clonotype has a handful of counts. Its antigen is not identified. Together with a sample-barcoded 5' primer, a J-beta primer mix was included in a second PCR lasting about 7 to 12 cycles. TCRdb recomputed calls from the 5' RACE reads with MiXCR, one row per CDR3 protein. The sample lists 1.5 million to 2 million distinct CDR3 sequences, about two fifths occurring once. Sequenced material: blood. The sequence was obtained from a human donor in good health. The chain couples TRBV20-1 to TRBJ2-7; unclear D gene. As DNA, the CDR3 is TGCAGTGCTAGAGTTGTCGGCACTACCTACGAGCAGTACTTC. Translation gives CSARVVGTTYEQYF.